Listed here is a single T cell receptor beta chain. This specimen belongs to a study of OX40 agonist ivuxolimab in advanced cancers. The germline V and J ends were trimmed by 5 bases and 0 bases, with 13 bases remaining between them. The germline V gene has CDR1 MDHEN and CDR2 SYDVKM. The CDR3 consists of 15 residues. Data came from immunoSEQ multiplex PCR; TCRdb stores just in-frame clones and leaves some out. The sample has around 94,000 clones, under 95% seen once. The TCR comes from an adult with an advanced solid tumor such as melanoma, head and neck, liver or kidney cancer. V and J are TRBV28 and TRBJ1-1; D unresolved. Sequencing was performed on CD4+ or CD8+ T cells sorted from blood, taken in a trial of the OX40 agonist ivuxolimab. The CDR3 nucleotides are TGTGCCAGCAGTGCCCCCTTTACAGTGAACACTGAAGCTTTCTTT. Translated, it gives CASSAPFTVNTEAFF.